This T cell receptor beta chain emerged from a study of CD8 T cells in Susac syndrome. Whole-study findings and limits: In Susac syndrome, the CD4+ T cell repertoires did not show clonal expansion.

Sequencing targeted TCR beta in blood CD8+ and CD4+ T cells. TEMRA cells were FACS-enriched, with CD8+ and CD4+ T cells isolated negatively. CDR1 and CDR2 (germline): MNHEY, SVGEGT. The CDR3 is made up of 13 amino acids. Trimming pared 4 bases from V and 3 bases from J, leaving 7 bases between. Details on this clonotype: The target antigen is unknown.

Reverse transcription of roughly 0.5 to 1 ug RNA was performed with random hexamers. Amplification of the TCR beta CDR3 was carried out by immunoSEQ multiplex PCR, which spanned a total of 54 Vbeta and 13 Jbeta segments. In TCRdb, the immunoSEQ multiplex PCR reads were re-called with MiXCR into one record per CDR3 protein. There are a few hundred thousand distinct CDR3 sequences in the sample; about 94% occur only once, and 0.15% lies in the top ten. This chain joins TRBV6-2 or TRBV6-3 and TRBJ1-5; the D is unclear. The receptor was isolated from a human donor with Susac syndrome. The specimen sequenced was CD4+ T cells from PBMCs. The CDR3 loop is CASSSQLNQPQHF. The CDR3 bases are TGTGCCAGCAGTTCACAGCTCAATCAGCCCCAGCATTTT.